One and the same sample provided the 9 T cell receptor beta chains below, sequenced in a study of shared clonotypes between healthy human individuals. Sequencing was performed with immunoSEQ multiplex PCR; in TCRdb, only in-frame clones are kept and a portion is missing. Here the sample spans over a million clones, about 80% being singletons. What was sequenced was memory CD4+ T cells sorted from blood. Subset of the sample: CD45RA-negative fraction. The receptors derive from a man younger than 35 in good health.

The J gene is TRBJ2-3, the V gene TRBV2, with TRBD2 matching 16 bases. Germline V lookup: CDR1 SNHLY, CDR2 FYNNEI. This CDR3 contains 17 residues. Germline trimming cut 6 bases from V and 6 bases from J; bases unmatched to any gene: 9. The CDR3 protein is CASRAGTSGGAWDTQYF. The CDR3, as DNA: TGTGCCAGCAGGGCCGGGACTAGCGGGGGGGCGTGGGATACGCAGTATTTT.

V and J are TRBV10-3 and TRBJ2-1, with TRBD2 matching over 13 bases. Unmatched junction bases numbered 7, after V lost 6 bases and J lost 2 bases. CDR3 length equals 17 residues. Germline CDR1 is ENHRY and CDR2 is SYGVKD. The CDR3 reads CAISPRTSGSPYNEQFF. CDR3 nucleotides: TGTGCCATCAGCCCCCGGACTAGCGGGAGCCCCTACAATGAGCAGTTCTTC.

This chain connects TRBV7-2 to TRBJ1-1; maybe TRBD1 (5 bases). The CDR3 runs 16 residues. Germline CDR1 reads SGHTA; CDR2 reads FQGNSA. Deletions cut 3 bases from V and 4 bases from J, with 18 bases between. The CDR3: CASSLDTPTVSTEAFF. CDR3 coding DNA: TGTGCCAGCAGCTTGGACACTCCGACAGTGAGCACTGAAGCTTTCTTT. Filled out from reference TRBV7-2 and TRBJ1-1, the complete variable domain reads GAGVSQSPSNKVTEKGKDVELRCDPISGHTALYWYRQSLGQGLEFLIYFQGNSAPDKSGLPSDRFSAERTGGSVSTLTIQRTQQEDSAVYLCASSLDTPTVSTEAFFGQGTRLTVV.

The genes are TRBV5-6 and TRBJ2-3; D gene ambiguous. CDR1 SGHDT and CDR2 YYEEEE come from the germline V gene. V lost 4 bases to trimming and J lost 0 bases, with 6 bases between them. The CDR3 runs to 13 residues. The chain's CDR3 is CASSPQSTDTQYF. The CDR3 coding sequence is TGTGCCAGCAGCCCTCAGAGCACAGATACGCAGTATTTT.

This clone was observed a single time. This may be a read error: a much more frequent sequence differs by one nucleotide. The J gene is TRBJ2-7, the V gene TRBV5-4; D gene unclear. Germline CDR1 is SGHNT and CDR2 is YYREEE (reference sequence). V lost 0 bases and J lost 2, with 3 bases in between. The CDR3 covers 12 residues. The CDR3 DNA reads as TGTGCCAGCAGCTTGGACACCTACGAGCAGTACTTC. It codes for CASSLDTYEQYF.

Of note for this clone: Distinct nucleotide sequences in the sample also encode this CDR3. The chain has TRBV4-1 and TRBJ2-7, with 8 nucleotides matching TRBD1. V gave up 4 bases and J gave up 0 bases; unmatched junction bases: 5. Looked up from germline, CDR1 is MGHRA and CDR2 is YSYEKL. CDR3 size: 15 residues. In DNA form, the CDR3 reads TGCGCCAGCAGCCCAGGACAGGGCGTCTCCTACGAGCAGTACTTC. As protein: CASSPGQGVSYEQYF.

V usage is TRBV7-8 and J usage is TRBJ2-3, with 7 bases that match TRBD2. The CDR3 has 17 amino acids. V lost 1 base and J lost 2; bases outside the gene matches: 9. The germline V gene has CDR1 SGHVS and CDR2 FQNEAQ. CDR3 loop: CASSLGVAGLTTDTQYF. CDR3 bases: TGTGCCAGCAGCTTAGGGGTAGCGGGTTTAACCACAGATACGCAGTATTTT.

This chain connects TRBV14 to TRBJ2-7, with no clear D. Trimming pared 1 base from V and 4 bases from J, leaving 8 bases between. The CDR3 runs to 13 residues. The V gene's germline CDR1 is SGHDN and CDR2 FVKESK. This CDR3 reads CASSQVNAYEQYF. The CDR3 DNA sequence: TGTGCCAGCAGCCAAGTAAACGCTTACGAGCAGTACTTC.

This clone was seen once. The chain couples TRBV7-9 to TRBJ2-6; no clear D. Trimming pared 1 base from V and 2 bases from J, leaving 15 bases between. The germline V gene encodes CDR1 SEHNR and CDR2 FQNEAQ (reference sequence). This CDR3 spans 18 amino acids. The CDR3 is CASSLGVGRSAGANVLTF. The CDR3 DNA reads as TGTGCCAGCAGCTTAGGGGTGGGCAGGTCGGCTGGGGCCAACGTCCTGACTTTC.